This TCR beta chain originates from a study of response to subunit inactivated influenza vaccine. TCRdb re-analysed the RT-PCR reads in MiXCR, keeping a single row per CDR3 protein. Seen here are hundreds of thousands of distinct CDR3 sequences, roughly 13% observed once, and the top ten hold around 13%. Whole-study findings and limits: It was suggested by the authors that few new T cells are recruited by each seasonal influenza vaccination.

Losses at the gene ends were 4 bases for V and 5 bases for J; bases not matched to a gene: 6. Germline CDR1 reads MNHEY; CDR2 reads SVGAGI. The CDR3 is 15 residues long. This clonotype came up many times. No antigen is known for it. The chain joins TRBV6-5 to TRBJ2-2; TRBD2 matches 8 bases. Sequenced material: PBMCs from blood, taken 35 to 45 days after vaccination. This receptor was obtained from a man aged 50 or older who received an inactivated influenza vaccine. The CDR3 here is CASSFGGAETGELFF. CDR3 DNA: TGTGCCAGCAGTTTCGGGGGGGCGGAGACCGGGGAGCTGTTTTTT.